This T cell receptor (beta chain) is drawn from a study of shared clonotypes between healthy human individuals. The CDR3 consists of 14 residues. Germline CDR1 SGHTA, CDR2 FQGTGA. Trimming shortened V by 3 bases and J by 2 bases, and 11 bases separated the two germline ends. Original analysis: Filtering differed because ImmunoSEQ produced junction-only sequences that carried no quality scores. Assay: immunoSEQ multiplex PCR; the TCRdb copy retains only in-frame clones and omits some. V and J calls and clone size are as listed in that table; D and trimming were resolved from the DNA. This sample carries 2 million to 2.5 million clones, around 90% of them seen once, and the ten largest clones take about 0.36%.

Sequencing input: naive CD4+ T cells from PBMCs. The subset here: CD45RA+ positively selected. The genes are TRBV7-3 and TRBJ2-7; D is possibly TRBD1 or TRBD2 (5 bases each). The sequence was collected from a young man in good health. Some clones in this sample may be carry-over from other donors' samples. The CDR3 DNA reads TGTGCCAGCAGCTTTGGGGGTCCTCCCTACGAGCAGTACTTC. It is translated as CASSFGGPPYEQYF.